This T cell receptor beta chain derives from a study of radiotherapy plus CTLA-4 blockade in lung cancer. The germline V gene has CDR1 SNHLY and CDR2 FYNNEI. Trimming cost V 2 bases and J 6 bases, with 10 bases left between them. The CDR3 loop spans 13 amino acids. Sequencing was performed with immunoSEQ multiplex PCR; in TCRdb, only in-frame clones are kept and a portion is missing. The sample records tens of thousands of clones, 73% being singletons. Specimen: peripheral blood, collected from a patient treated with radiotherapy plus ipilimumab. The rearrangement uses TRBV2 and TRBJ1-2, with D possibly matching TRBD1 (6 bases). The TCR originated in a human donor with non-small cell lung cancer who had a complete response to radiotherapy plus ipilimumab. The CDR3 DNA is TGTGCCAGCAGTGAACGGGGGGCGCATGGCTACACCTTC. Protein sequence: CASSERGAHGYTF.